A selection of T cell receptor beta chains follows, all from one sample in a study of cytomegalovirus exposure and HLA in healthy donors. Clones were sequenced by immunoSEQ multiplex PCR, and TCRdb holds only the in-frame ones, with some missing. Of 130,000 to 150,000 clones listed, roughly 79% are singletons. Sequencing input: PBMCs. The receptors come from a male donor in good health and CMV-seronegative. CDR3s include the opening cysteine and the closing phenylalanine or tryptophan. D genes are given only for firm matches. Not every row has a clone size; where given, it reads once, few, many or a size class.

J: TRBJ2-7
V: TRBV4-1
size: .
D: TRBD2
length: 14
DNA: TGCGCCAGCAGCCGCGCTGGACTAGTCGTCGAGCAGTACTTC
CDR3: CASSRAGLVVEQYF

J: TRBJ1-3
V: TRBV19
size: .
D: .
length: 17
DNA: TGTGCCAGTAGTATAGGGGAGGCAGTTCACTCTGGAAACACCATATATTTT
CDR3: CASSIGEAVHSGNTIYF

J: TRBJ1-2
V: TRBV11-2
size: .
D: .
length: 14
DNA: TGTGCCAGCAGCCCCCGGACAGTTTCCGCGGGCTACACCTTC
CDR3: CASSPRTVSAGYTF

J: TRBJ1-6
V: TRBV6-1
size: .
D: TRBD1
length: 15
DNA: TGTGCCAGCAGTAGAGGACAGGAGACCTATTCACCCCTCCACTTT
CDR3: CASSRGQETYSPLHF

J: TRBJ2-5
V: TRBV12-5
size: .
D: TRBD2
length: 17
DNA: TGTGCTAGTGGTTTGGTATTTGAGGCAGGGAGGGGAGAGACCCAGTACTTC
CDR3: CASGLVFEAGRGETQYF

J: TRBJ2-1
V: TRBV5-4
size: few
D: TRBD1
length: 15
DNA: TGTGCCAGCAGGCTGACAGGGGGCGGGGACGATGAGCAGTTCTTC
CDR3: CASRLTGGGDDEQFF

J: TRBJ2-1
V: TRBV5-4
size: .
D: TRBD1
length: 17
DNA: TGTGCCAGCGAGAACCCGGGACAGGGGGCATCCTACAATGAGCAGTTCTTC
CDR3: CASENPGQGASYNEQFF

J: TRBJ2-7
V: TRBV4-1
size: few
D: .
length: 16
DNA: TGCGCCAGCAGCCAAGATGAAGGTAGCGGAGGCTACGAGCAGTACTTC
CDR3: CASSQDEGSGGYEQYF

J: TRBJ2-7
V: TRBV18
size: .
D: .
length: 14
DNA: TGTGCCAGCTCACCAGGAGGTGCTTCCTACGAGCAGTACTTC
CDR3: CASSPGGASYEQYF

J: TRBJ2-7
V: TRBV6-6
size: .
D: TRBD1
length: 14
DNA: TGTGCCATCAGTGGGCGACAGGGATCCTACGAGCAGTACTTC
CDR3: CAISGRQGSYEQYF

J: TRBJ2-3
V: TRBV7-8
size: .
D: .
length: 13
DNA: TGTGCCAGCAGCTTAGACTACACAGATACGCAGTATTTT
CDR3: CASSLDYTDTQYF

J: TRBJ1-5
V: TRBV19
size: .
D: .
length: 17
DNA: TGTGCCAGTAGTATAGGACCCTACAGGGATCCGGGTCAGCCCCAGCATTTT
CDR3: CASSIGPYRDPGQPQHF

J: TRBJ2-3
V: TRBV11-3
size: .
D: .
length: 14
DNA: TGTGCCAGCAGCTTAGATCAAGGGGCGGATACGCAGTATTTT
CDR3: CASSLDQGADTQYF

J: TRBJ2-7
V: TRBV12-5
size: .
D: .
length: 16
DNA: TGTGCTCGTGGTTTGGTATTAGGGGCGCCTTCCTACGAGCAGTACTTC
CDR3: CARGLVLGAPSYEQYF

J: TRBJ1-2
V: TRBV7-9
size: .
D: .
length: 13
DNA: TGTGCCAGCAGCTTAGATCTAACCTATGGCTACACCTTC
CDR3: CASSLDLTYGYTF

J: TRBJ2-2
V: TRBV2
size: .
D: .
length: 14
DNA: TGTGCCAGCAGTGTTAGGGGAAACACCGGGGAGCTGTTTTTT
CDR3: CASSVRGNTGELFF

J: TRBJ2-1
V: TRBV12-5
size: .
D: .
length: 17
DNA: TGTGCTAGTGGTTTGGGTTCGTGGCGGGGCTCCTACAATGAGCAGTTCTTC
CDR3: CASGLGSWRGSYNEQFF

J: TRBJ2-2
V: TRBV2
size: .
D: TRBD2
length: 15
DNA: TGTGCCAGCCGCAGGTGGGGACTAGCTGCCGGGGAGCTGTTTTTT
CDR3: CASRRWGLAAGELFF

J: TRBJ1-1
V: TRBV19
size: .
D: .
length: 14
DNA: TGTGCCAGTAGTAATAGACAGCAGAACACTGAAGCTTTCTTT
CDR3: CASSNRQQNTEAFF

J: TRBJ1-1
V: TRBV9
size: few
D: .
length: 13
DNA: TGTGCCAGCAGCCCATCAGTAGGGGCTGAAGCTTTCTTT
CDR3: CASSPSVGAEAFF

J: TRBJ1-1
V: TRBV7-3
size: .
D: TRBD1
length: 14
DNA: TGTGCCAGCAGCCCAGAGGGGGCGGACACTGAAGCTTTCTTT
CDR3: CASSPEGADTEAFF

J: TRBJ2-7
V: TRBV6-4
size: once
D: TRBD2
length: 13
DNA: TGTGCCAGCTCACGGGAGGCCTCCTACGAGCAGTACTTC
CDR3: CASSREASYEQYF

J: TRBJ1-2
V: TRBV15
size: .
D: .
length: 17
DNA: TGTGCCACCAGCAGAGAGGGGAGGGTCCCGCTGAACGATGGCTACACCTTC
CDR3: CATSREGRVPLNDGYTF

J: TRBJ2-1
V: TRBV5-8
size: .
D: TRBD2
length: 15
DNA: TGTGCCAGCAGCCCTCGACTAGCGCAGTACAATGAGCAGTTCTTC
CDR3: CASSPRLAQYNEQFF

J: TRBJ1-2
V: TRBV18
size: .
D: .
length: 14
DNA: TGTGCCAGCTCACGTCGGACACTCAAGGAAGGCTACACCTTC
CDR3: CASSRRTLKEGYTF

J: TRBJ1-6
V: TRBV4-1
size: few
D: TRBD1
length: 15
DNA: TGCGCCAGCAGCCAAGATGTACAGGGGATCCAGTCCCTCCACTTT
CDR3: CASSQDVQGIQSLHF

J: TRBJ1-4
V: TRBV19
size: .
D: .
length: 11
DNA: TGTGCCAGTAGTCTGAATGAAAAACTGTTTTTT
CDR3: CASSLNEKLFF